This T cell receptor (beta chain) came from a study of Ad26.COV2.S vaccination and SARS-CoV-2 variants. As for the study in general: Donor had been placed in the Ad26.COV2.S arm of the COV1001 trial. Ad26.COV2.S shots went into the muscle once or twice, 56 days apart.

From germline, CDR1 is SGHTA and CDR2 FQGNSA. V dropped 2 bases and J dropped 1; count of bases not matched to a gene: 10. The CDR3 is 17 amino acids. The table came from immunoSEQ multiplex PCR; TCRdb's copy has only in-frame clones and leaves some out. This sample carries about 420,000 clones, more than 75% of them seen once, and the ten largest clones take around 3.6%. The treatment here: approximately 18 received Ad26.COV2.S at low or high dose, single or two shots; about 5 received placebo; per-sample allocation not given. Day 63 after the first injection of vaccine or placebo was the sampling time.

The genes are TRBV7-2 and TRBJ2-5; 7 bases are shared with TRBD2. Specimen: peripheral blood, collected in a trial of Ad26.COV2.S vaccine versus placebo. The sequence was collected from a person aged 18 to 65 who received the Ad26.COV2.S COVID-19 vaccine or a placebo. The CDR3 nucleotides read TGTGCCAGCAGCTTATCTCTCTCGGGGGAGGGCCAAGAGACCCAGTACTTC. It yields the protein CASSLSLSGEGQETQYF.